This entry is about one T cell receptor (beta chain). The data derive from a study of blood T cell repertoires in COVID-19. The wider study: Nucleic acid was either cDNA or gDNA, and it came from T cells, B-cell-depleted T cells, or PBMCs.

Sequenced by immunoSEQ multiplex PCR; TCRdb stores in-frame clones only, minus some. The table lists 150,000 to 200,000 clones, roughly 77% of them singletons. This clonotype originated in a woman in her forties or fifties with acute COVID-19. The specimen was PBMCs or T cells enriched from blood (not recorded which).

For the CDR3, the DNA is TGTGCCAGCAGCCAATATCAGTACGTC. Translating it yields CASSQYQYV. The J gene is TRBJ2-7, the V gene TRBV3-1 (or the pseudogene TRBV3-2); D not certain. This CDR3 is 9 amino acids long. The V end was cut by 2 bases, the J end by 10 bases, with 3 bases between. The V gene's germline CDR1 is LGHDT and CDR2 YNNKEL (reference sequence).